This entry lists 30 T cell receptor beta chains sequenced from one sample in a study of cytomegalovirus exposure and HLA in healthy donors. Primers for the PCR totalled 60 Vbeta and 13 Jbeta. Method: immunoSEQ multiplex PCR; TCRdb's copy keeps in-frame clones and lacks some. The data hold around 190,000 clones, with about 78% observed a single time. Sequenced material: PBMCs. The receptors stem from a woman in her twenties or thirties in good health and CMV-seronegative.

The chain couples TRBV9 to TRBJ2-1; D might be TRBD2 (6 bases). Trimming took off 4 bases at V and 5 bases at J, with 13 bases between the two ends. The CDR3 extends over 14 amino acids. The germline CDR1 and CDR2 sequences are SGDLS and YYNGEE. CDR3 loop: CASSPLARDNEQFF. For the CDR3, the DNA is TGTGCCAGCAGCCCCCTAGCGAGGGACAATGAGCAGTTCTTC.

V usage is TRBV7-6 and J usage is TRBJ2-5; a possible D gene is TRBD1 (6 bases). The DNA end is more similar to TRBJ2-7, so the J call may be wrong. This CDR3 has 14 amino acids. The germline CDR1 and CDR2 sequences are SGHVS and FNYEAQ. CDR3 sequence (DNA): TGTGCCAGCAGCTTAGCCAGGGGCGGGTACGAGCAGTACTTC. This gives the protein CASSLARGGYEQYF.

The genes are TRBV19 and TRBJ1-1; possible D gene TRBD1, 6 bases. The V end was cut by 4 bases, the J end by 5 bases, with 20 bases between. CDR1 LNHDA and CDR2 SQIVND come from the germline V gene (reference sequence). The CDR3 is made up of 16 amino acids. This chain's CDR3 is CASSRTVRNWRTEAFF. The CDR3 DNA reads as TGTGCCAGTAGTAGGACAGTTAGGAACTGGCGGACTGAAGCTTTCTTT.

This clone was detected once. The gene calls are TRBV18 and TRBJ2-5, with 7 bases matching TRBD1. After removal of 1 base from V and 2 bases from J, the junction contained 10 bases not matched to a gene. The CDR3 has 17 residues. Per germline, CDR1 KGHSH and CDR2 LQKENI. CDR3 loop: CASSPRVGQEKQETQYF. The CDR3 DNA is TGTGCCAGCTCACCACGGGTTGGACAGGAAAAACAAGAGACCCAGTACTTC.

The gene calls are TRBV5-6 and TRBJ1-2, with 8 bases fitting TRBD1. The V segment lost 5 bases and the J segment 7 bases; nucleotides outside the gene matches: 13. Germline V gene sequence: CDR1 SGHDT, CDR2 YYEEEE. CDR3 length equals 15 residues. The CDR3 is CASRLGQGRVFGYTF. In nucleotides, the CDR3 is TGTGCCAGCAGACTAGGACAGGGAAGGGTGTTTGGCTACACCTTC.

The chain carries TRBV2 and TRBJ1-1; maybe TRBD1 (5 bases). V lost 1 base and J 3 bases, leaving 9 bases between the germline ends. The CDR3 runs to 14 residues. From germline, CDR1 is SNHLY and CDR2 FYNNEI. CDR3 DNA sequence: TGTGCCAGCAGTGAAGGGGGCGACTACACTGAAGCTTTCTTT. Translated, it gives CASSEGGDYTEAFF.

With regard to this clone: The junction departs from the called germline gene at one end, perhaps through a read error. The gene calls are TRBV7-7 and TRBJ2-2; D uncertain. This CDR3 is built from 13 residues. Germline lookup yields CDR1 SSHAT and CDR2 FNYEAQ (reference sequence). Here the CDR3 reads CASSSTETGELFF. CDR3 sequence (DNA): TGTGCTAGCAGCTCAACAGAGACCGGGGAGCTGTTTTTT. Together with reference TRBV7-7 and TRBJ2-2, the CDR3 gives the full variable domain: GAGVSQSPRYKVTKRGQDVTLRCDPISSHATLYWYQQALGQGPEFLTYFNYEAQPDKSGLPSDRFSAERPEGSISTLTIQRTEQRDSAMYRCASSSTETGELFFGEGSRLTVL.

The chain combines TRBV27 with TRBJ2-1, with 9 bases matching TRBD2. Germline CDR1 is MNHEY and CDR2 is SMNVEV (reference sequence). V lost 2 bases and J lost 1; bases outside the gene matches: 9. The CDR3 is 18 residues long. The CDR3 DNA follows: TGTGCCAGCAGTTTAAGGGAGCTTAGCGGGAGTTCCTACAATGAGCAGTTCTTC. Encoded protein: CASSLRELSGSSYNEQFF.

This rearrangement joins TRBV27 to TRBJ2-7; D is possibly TRBD1 (6 bases). V dropped 5 bases and J dropped 3 bases, with 14 bases sitting between them. The CDR3 is 14 amino acids. Germline V gives CDR1 MNHEY, CDR2 SMNVEV (reference sequence). The CDR3 coding sequence is TGTGCCAGCAGTCCCCGGGACAAAGACTACGAGCAGTACTTC. Amino acid sequence: CASSPRDKDYEQYF.

This clone showed up just once. The chain recombines TRBV6-6 with TRBJ2-7; a weak D match, TRBD2 (5 bases). V lost 11 bases, J lost 5 bases, and 19 bases lay in between. The CDR3 is made up of 13 amino acids. Germline CDR1 MNHNY, CDR2 SVGAGI (reference sequence). The CDR3 region has the DNA TGTGCCGTCCTACTAGTGGGCACCCACGAGCAGTACTTC. Translated: CAVLLVGTHEQYF.

For this clone: At one end, the junction sequence differs from germline, possibly due to a read error. The chain joins TRBV6-5 to TRBJ1-2; 11 nucleotides line up with TRBD1. Germline CDR1 MNHEY, CDR2 SVGAGI. This CDR3 contains 15 residues. CDR3 protein: CASRGQGGSFYGYPF. The CDR3 DNA follows: TGTGCCAGCAGGGGACAGGGGGGGAGTTTCTATGGCTACCCCTTC.

The chain couples TRBV5-1 to TRBJ2-7; 13 bases match TRBD2. This CDR3 region has 16 residues. CDR1 and CDR2 from the germline V gene are SGHRS and YFSETQ. The junction had 8 bases not matched to a gene; V was cut back by 3 bases and J by 5 bases. CDR3 protein: CASSWDRLAGGNEQYF. For the CDR3, the DNA is TGCGCCAGCAGCTGGGACCGACTAGCGGGGGGAAACGAGCAGTACTTC.

This clone has just one count. The chain recombines TRBV5-1 with TRBJ2-1; maybe TRBD1 (6 bases). The CDR3 totals 14 residues. V was trimmed by 4 bases and J by 5 bases, leaving 13 bases between them. Germline lookup yields CDR1 SGHRS and CDR2 YFSETQ. CDR3 coding DNA: TGCGCCAGCAGCCCAATCCGGGACAACAATGAGCAGTTCTTC. This sequence encodes CASSPIRDNNEQFF.

V is TRBV28 and J is TRBJ2-5, with TRBD1 matching 9 bases. The junction had 9 bases not matched to a gene; V was cut back by 7 bases and J by 0 bases. The CDR3 length is 16 residues. The germline CDR1 and CDR2 sequences are MDHEN and SYDVKM. DNA of the CDR3: TGTGCCAGCAAGATCCCGGGACAGGGAAACCAAGAGACCCAGTACTTC. Its protein is CASKIPGQGNQETQYF. Full variable domain (outside the CDR3, taken from reference TRBV28 and TRBJ2-5): DVKVTQSSRYLVKRTGEKVFLECVQDMDHENMFWYRQDPGLGLRLIYFSYDVKMKEKGDIPEGYSVSREKKERFSLILESASTNQTSMYLCASKIPGQGNQETQYFGPGTRLLVL.

The table lists this clone with a few counts. The J gene is TRBJ2-5, the V gene TRBV7-6, with 7 nucleotides matching TRBD2. The germline V gene encodes CDR1 SGHVS and CDR2 FNYEAQ. Unmatched junction bases numbered 8, after V lost 5 bases and J lost 5 bases. This CDR3 region has 14 residues. CDR3 loop: CASSLVAGDETQYF. In DNA form, the CDR3 reads TGTGCCAGCAGCCTGGTAGCGGGTGATGAGACCCAGTACTTC.

The sample holds a few counts of this clone. This chain links TRBV6-5 with TRBJ2-3; 7 nucleotides align to TRBD2. The CDR3 length is 13 residues. V dropped 7 bases and J dropped 6; count of bases not matched to a gene: 7. CDR1 is MNHEY, CDR2 SVGAGI, per germline. The CDR3 region is CASKAGRFDTQYF. The CDR3 DNA follows: TGTGCCAGCAAAGCGGGGAGGTTCGATACGCAGTATTTT.

The chain joins TRBV9 to TRBJ1-1; 8 bases line up with TRBD1. Germline V lookup: CDR1 SGDLS, CDR2 YYNGEE. The V and J ends lost 3 bases and 3 bases, in that order; junction bases with no gene match: 4. This CDR3 spans 14 amino acids. The CDR3 loop is CASSGRQGHTEAFF. The CDR3 nucleotides read TGTGCCAGCAGCGGCCGACAGGGGCACACTGAAGCTTTCTTT.

This clone came up a few times. The CDR3 sequence: CASNPGGANYGYTF. As DNA, the CDR3 is TGTGCCAGCAATCCGGGGGGGGCAAACTATGGCTACACCTTC. The chain couples TRBV7-9 to TRBJ1-2; tentative D call: TRBD1 (6 bases). The germline V gene encodes CDR1 SEHNR and CDR2 FQNEAQ (reference sequence). Trimming stripped 7 bases from V and 2 bases from J, with 14 bases between. This CDR3 contains 14 residues.

V usage is TRBV2 and J usage is TRBJ2-7; TRBD1 matches 7 bases. CDR1 is SNHLY, CDR2 FYNNEI, per germline. The CDR3 covers 15 residues. The J segment lost 0 bases and the V segment lost 4 bases, leaving 6 bases of the junction unmatched. CDR3 coding DNA: TGTGCCAGCAGTGTAGACAGGGCAACCTCCTACGAGCAGTACTTC. Translating gives CASSVDRATSYEQYF.

The rearrangement links TRBV6-1 to TRBJ2-7; 7 positions match TRBD1. The CDR3 runs 17 residues. CDR1 is MNHNS and CDR2 is SASEGT in the germline V gene. J lost 2 bases, V lost 0 bases, and 10 bases had no gene match. The CDR3 protein is CASSEAGLGTEAYEQYF. The CDR3 DNA is TGTGCCAGCAGTGAAGCCGGATTGGGGACAGAGGCCTACGAGCAGTACTTC.

V gene TRBV9 combines with J gene TRBJ2-2; 8 nucleotides agree with TRBD2. This CDR3 spans 15 amino acids. Germline V lookup: CDR1 SGDLS, CDR2 YYNGEE. J lost 5 bases, V lost 0 bases, and 3 bases had no gene match. This chain's CDR3 is CASSVGSGVTGELFF. The CDR3 DNA is TGTGCCAGCAGCGTAGGTAGCGGGGTGACCGGGGAGCTGTTTTTT.

This chain links TRBV4-1 with TRBJ2-7, with 9 positions matching TRBD2. Per the germline V gene, CDR1 is MGHRA and CDR2 is YSYEKL. The CDR3 totals 14 residues. V shed 3 bases, J shed 13 bases, and the junction held 13 bases outside the gene matches. The CDR3 DNA reads as TGCGCCAGCAGCCACCTATCCGGTCTAGCGGGAAAATACTTC. It specifies CASSHLSGLAGKYF.

This clone has only one observation. This sequence joins TRBV30 and TRBJ1-3, with D possibly TRBD1 on 5 matching bases. The CDR3 extends over 12 amino acids. Germline V gene lookup returns CDR1 GTSNPN and CDR2 SVGIG (reference sequence). The V and J ends lost 5 bases and 4 bases respectively, with 9 bases between them. As DNA, the CDR3 is TGTGCCTGGCAGGGAAAAGGAAACACCATATATTTT. Translating gives CAWQGKGNTIYF.

This clone showed up just a few times. This sequence joins TRBV7-8 and TRBJ1-1; 7 bases align to TRBD1. J gave up 0 bases and V 6 bases, and 13 bases lay outside the gene matches. Germline V gene lookup returns CDR1 SGHVS and CDR2 FQNEAQ. The CDR3 sequence is 17 residues long. CDR3: CASRSRQGVEMNTEAFF. The DNA of the CDR3 is TGTGCCAGCAGATCCCGACAGGGAGTAGAGATGAACACTGAAGCTTTCTTT.

This chain joins TRBV4-1 and TRBJ1-6, with TRBD1 matching over 9 bases. The CDR3 consists of 16 residues. J gave up 8 bases and V 4 bases, and 9 bases lay outside the gene matches. The germline V gene encodes CDR1 MGHRA and CDR2 YSYEKL. The CDR3: CASSRIQGARDSPLHF. DNA of the CDR3: TGCGCCAGCAGCCGAATACAGGGGGCGCGAGATTCACCCCTCCACTTT.

The J gene is TRBJ2-7, the V gene TRBV5-1; D is perhaps TRBD2 (6 bases). This CDR3 has 12 amino acids. V was clipped by 4 bases and J by 5 bases, with 10 bases between them. CDR1 and CDR2 (germline): SGHRS, YFSETQ. The CDR3 DNA reads TGCGCCAGCAGCGGGGGGTTCGACGAGCAGTACTTC. This translates into CASSGGFDEQYF.

This clone appeared a single time. V is TRBV11-2 and J is TRBJ1-2, with TRBD1 identical over 8 bases. The V segment lost 1 base and the J segment 6 bases; nucleotides outside the gene matches: 7. Germline values: CDR1 SGHAT, CDR2 FQNNGV. CDR3 length equals 15 residues. The CDR3 DNA reads as TGTGCCAGCAGCTTAGTCGGGTCAGGGGGCGATGGCTACACCTTC. Amino acid sequence: CASSLVGSGGDGYTF.

The chain uses TRBV30 and TRBJ1-5; the D gene is possibly TRBD1 (6 bases). The CDR3 covers 14 residues. Germline V gene data show CDR1 as GTSNPN and CDR2 as SVGIG (reference sequence). Trimming removed 7 bases from V and 3 bases from J, with 16 bases in between. CDR3 in amino acids: CASATNRDNQPQHF. CDR3 DNA: TGTGCCTCGGCGACTAACAGGGACAATCAGCCCCAGCATTTT.

The CDR3 DNA reads TGTGCCAGCTCGGTCGCGGGGGGCGTCTTCGGCTACACCTTC. Residues: CASSVAGGVFGYTF. The rearrangement joins TRBV18 to TRBJ1-2, with a weak D call TRBD1 (6 bases). CDR1 and CDR2 from the germline V gene are KGHSH and LQKENI. V lost 6 bases and J lost 8, with 19 bases in between. The CDR3 runs to 14 residues.

V and J are TRBV10-1 and TRBJ2-7, with D perhaps matching TRBD1 (6 bases). This CDR3 comprises 15 residues. V shed 3 bases and J shed 4 bases, with 16 bases lying between them. The germline V gene has CDR1 WNHNN and CDR2 SYGVQD (reference sequence). The CDR3 region has the DNA TGCGCCAGCAGTGATTCTGGGACATTCGGATACGAGCAGTACTTC. It codes for CASSDSGTFGYEQYF.